The entry that follows covers one T cell receptor beta chain sequence. Carrying unique molecular identifiers, the cDNA also gained a universal primer site through template switching. One entry per CDR3 protein, called by TCRdb with MiXCR from the 5' RACE reads. Among hundreds of thousands of distinct CDR3 sequences, 6.1% were seen once, and the ten largest hold 1.5% to 2%. Germline trimming cut 7 bases from V and 7 bases from J; bases unmatched to any gene: 8. The CDR3 spans 13 residues. This specimen comes from a study of identical twins. Sequenced sample: naive T cells sorted from blood. J is TRBJ1-1 and V is TRBV12-3 or TRBV12-4; 8 bases align to TRBD1. The clonotype comes from a young man in good health. The CDR3 is CASTQGQAHEAFF. The CDR3, as DNA: TGTGCCAGCACACAGGGACAGGCTCATGAAGCTTTCTTT.